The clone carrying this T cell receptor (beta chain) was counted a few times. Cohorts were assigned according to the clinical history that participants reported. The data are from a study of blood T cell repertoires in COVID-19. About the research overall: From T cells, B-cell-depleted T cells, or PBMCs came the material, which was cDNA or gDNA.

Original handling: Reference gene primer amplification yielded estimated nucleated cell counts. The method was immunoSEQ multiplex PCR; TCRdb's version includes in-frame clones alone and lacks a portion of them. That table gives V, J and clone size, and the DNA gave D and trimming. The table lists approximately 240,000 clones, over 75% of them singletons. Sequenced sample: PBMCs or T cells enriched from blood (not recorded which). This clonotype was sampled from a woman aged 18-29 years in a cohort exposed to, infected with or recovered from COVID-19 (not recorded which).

CDR3 nucleotides: TGTGCCACCACCGGGACAGGAGACGGCTACACCTTC. Amino acid sequence: CATTGTGDGYTF. The V and J genes are TRBV24-1 and TRBJ1-2, with 8 bases identical to TRBD1. The CDR3 runs to 12 residues. The junction had 6 bases not matched to a gene; V was cut back by 8 bases and J by 8 bases. CDR1 is KGHDR and CDR2 is SFDVKD in the germline V gene.